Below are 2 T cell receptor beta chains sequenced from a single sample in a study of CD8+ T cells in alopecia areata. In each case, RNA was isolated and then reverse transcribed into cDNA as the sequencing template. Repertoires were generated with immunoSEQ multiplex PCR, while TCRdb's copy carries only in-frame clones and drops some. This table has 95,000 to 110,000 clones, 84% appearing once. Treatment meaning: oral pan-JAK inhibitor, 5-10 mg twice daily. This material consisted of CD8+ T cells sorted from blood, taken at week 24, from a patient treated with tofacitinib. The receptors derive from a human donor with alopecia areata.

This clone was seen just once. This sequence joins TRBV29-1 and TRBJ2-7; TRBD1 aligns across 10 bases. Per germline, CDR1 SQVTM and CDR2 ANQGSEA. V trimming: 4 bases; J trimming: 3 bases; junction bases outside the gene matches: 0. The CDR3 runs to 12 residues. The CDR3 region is CSVGDRGYEQYF. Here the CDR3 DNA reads TGCAGCGTTGGGGACAGGGGCTACGAGCAGTACTTC.

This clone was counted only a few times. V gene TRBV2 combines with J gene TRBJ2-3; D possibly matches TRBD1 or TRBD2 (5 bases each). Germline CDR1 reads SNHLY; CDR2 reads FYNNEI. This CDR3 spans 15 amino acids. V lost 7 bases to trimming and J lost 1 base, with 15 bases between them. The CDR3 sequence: CASTSGRARTDTQYF. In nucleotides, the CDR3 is TGTGCCAGCACCTCGGGGCGGGCCCGCACAGATACGCAGTATTTT.